This record looks at one TCR beta chain sequence and its context. Its cognate antigen is unknown. The trim removed 5 bases at V and 12 bases at J, leaving 4 bases unmatched. Germline V gives CDR1 SGHAT, CDR2 FQNNGV. The CDR3 loop spans 12 amino acids. This record comes from a study of beta chain features in type 1 diabetes. Markers CD45RO/CCR7/CD25/CD127/CD95/CD27 served to sort CD4+ naive, central memory, regulatory and stem cell-like memory cells. Findings of the study overall: Researchers report that Type 1 diabetes patients had moderately but significantly shorter TCRB CDR3s across all four CD4+ subsets. Type 1 diabetes patients had fewer VDJ junction insertions and more deletions.

The authors reverse transcribed all of the isolated RNA, so sequencing captured expressed TCRB transcripts. There were 3.5 million to 4.5 million reads on average in the naive, central memory and regulatory T cell samples. Here immunoSEQ multiplex PCR was the method, and the copy in TCRdb shows in-frame clones only, minus some. This repertoire shows around 300,000 clones, under 8.5% found once; its top ten account for more than 0.9%. Sequencing was carried out using central memory CD4+ T cells from blood. The V call is TRBV11-2, the J call TRBJ2-3, with 11 bases fitting TRBD2. This sequence was found in a woman aged 18-29 years in good health. CDR3 residues: CASSPTSGIQYF. The CDR3 region has the DNA TGTGCCAGCAGCCCGACTAGCGGGATACAGTATTTT.